The following is a T cell receptor beta chain sequence with its context. No antigen is known for it. No base quality information exists; no much larger clone differs at one position. The library was obtained by the immunoSEQ multiplex PCR assay. The multiplex PCR relied on a mix of 60 forward primers for TCR Vbeta segments and 13 reverse primers for TCR Jbeta segments. A multiplex PCR assay on genomic DNA amplified the CDR3 region of rearranged TCR beta genes. Amplified TCR beta libraries were sequenced as 87-base-pair reads on the Illumina HiSeq System. Regarding the original processing steps: A later analysis counted about 80 million unique TCR beta chains across the 550 to 700 repertoires, and some 11 million of these chains were shared by at least two donors. Raw reads were error-corrected and collapsed into unique sequences by a nearest-neighbor algorithm in which closely related sequences were merged to remove PCR and sequencing errors. To assign V, D and J gene segments, CDR3 sequences were aligned to IMGT reference sequences. Each retained sequence needed at least a six-nucleotide match to both a V gene segment and a J gene segment. Rearrangements were called productive when the CDR3 lacked stop codons and stayed in frame with V and J; all others were non-productive. Following IMGT convention, CDR3 was defined as the stretch from the second conserved V-encoded cysteine up to the conserved J-encoded phenylalanine. In an earlier analysis of just under 600 of the donors, sequences lacking an unambiguous match to a single V gene segment were excluded. In an earlier analysis of 587 of the donors, a V segment was called functional when productive rearrangements were above 56.7%, and segregating when the standard deviation between donors exceeded 5%. To diagnose cytomegalovirus status from the catalog of TCR beta chain sequences, a statistical classification framework was built. In a later analysis, TCR nucleotide sequences were compared against IMGT/GENE-DB human TR gene sequences so that V and J genes could be assigned. A later analysis assigned CDR3 sequences and most-parsimonious VDJ recombination scenarios with the TCRdist pipeline. In a later analysis, every TCR beta chain was defined by the combination of its CDR3 amino acid sequence and its V-gene family, and reads without a unique V-gene family were dropped. To address suspected cross-contamination and a sequencing artifact, a later analysis removed over 500 highly shared, low-generation-probability nucleotide sequences. In a later analysis, a clonal expansion index for each public chain was calculated from normalized within-repertoire ranks of inferred template counts. Generation probabilities in a later analysis came from a VDJ recombination model fitted to out-of-frame rearrangements, and those results were checked against IGoR. In a later analysis, hypergeometric tests were used to score TCR-TCR, TCR-HLA and TCR-CMV co-occurrence, with a repertoire-size bias correction applied to TCR pairs. In a later analysis, false discovery rates were estimated by permuting HLA or CMV assignments 20 times. A later analysis grouped co-occurring TCRs with DBSCAN, adding TCRdist sequence similarity when clustering within HLA-allele-positive subsets. Co-occurrence clustering excluded repertoires with fewer than 30,000 or more than 120,000 public chains, plus five with anomalous nucleotide sharing. TCRdb obtained this table from immuneACCESS and retained in-frame rearrangements with V and J assigned. These tables miss some clones; where compared with another copy, unresolved V genes account for less than half of the shortfall, and the remainder is unexplained. V and J calls and clone size are as listed in that table; D and trimming were resolved from the DNA. The table for this sample lists approximately 140,000 clones; 70% to 85% of them were counted only once. The ten largest clones take up 2.7% of the sample.

This entry is derived from a study of cytomegalovirus exposure and HLA in healthy donors (dated by TCRdb to the late 2010s). General notes on the study: An earlier analysis of approximately 590 of the donors reported about 290 Gb of sequence data and around 110 million unique TCR beta sequences from some 180 million T cells. Rather than using new phenotypic data, the later analysis identified candidate immune exposures from TCR beta sequences and from how often those sequences occurred across donors. HLA typing included class I and class II loci at four-digit resolution. The T cell repertoires of 670 or so subjects were profiled by immunosequencing and related to cytomegalovirus serostatus. In a later genetic analysis, genome-wide SNP genotypes for about three fifths of the 666 donors were used, and that subset was treated as a discovery cohort. The genetic ancestry cluster associated with self-reported Caucasian donors included around four fifths of the roughly 400 genotyped donors. High-throughput TCR immunosequencing, statistical association of individual TCRs with disease status, and machine learning were combined to predict cytomegalovirus infection status. Typing coverage varied by locus: roughly 620-640 donors for A, B, C, DRB1 and DQB1; roughly 560 for DQA1; 600 to 610 for DPA1; approximately 490 for DPB1. Donor age, sex, ethnicity and CMV serostatus were collected together with the repertoire data. A later analysis re-analyzed previously published TCR beta repertoires from 666 donors and added high-resolution HLA genotyping to study TCR occurrence patterns. An earlier analysis of around 580 of the donors used high-throughput TCR beta sequencing to judge whether each TCR beta V gene segment behaved as functional or pseudogenic. The study was designed to test whether signatures of past pathogen exposure could be identified by cataloging public T cell receptors. Roughly 300 gigabases of sequencing data and 70 million to 95 million unique TCR sequences made up an early release that covered several hundred HLA-typed donors. Roughly 5 DR-DQ haplotypes were handled as single units for association and clustering because linkage in the cohort was strong. Among some 410 genotyped donors of the cohort, an average of roughly 230,000 unique TCR beta nucleotide sequences was sequenced per donor, of which roughly 17% were non-productive. All discovery cohort repertoires had been generated on a single sequencing platform. In addition to the first cohort of 650 to 750 subjects, a separate validation cohort of 120 different subjects was used.

Here is what the overall study found, with its caveats: Some IMGT-functional V segments, including TRBV6-2 and TRBV6-3, could not be told apart with the 87-base-pair reads, so those segments were excluded. In a later analysis, several top co-occurrence clusters were reported to appear linked to parvovirus B19, influenza, CMV and Epstein-Barr virus. In a later genetic analysis, a missense DCLRE1C variant was associated with V-gene and J-gene trimming of TCR beta chains, and the association was replicated in an independent cohort. While some public TCRs were present in many individuals, most TCR sequences turned up only very rarely across donors. A few of the identified cytomegalovirus-associated TCR beta chains were confirmed in vitro to be specific for cytomegalovirus antigens. In a later analysis, TCR association rates were found to vary across HLA loci, with the most associated TCRs seen for DRB1 alleles and the fewest for HLA-C alleles. A further reported finding was that TCR beta sequences accurately predicted the HLA-A and HLA-B alleles for most subjects in the first cohort. A cluster of highly shared sequence variants was judged likely to be a technical artifact of the sequencing pipeline. Because HLA typing was unavailable for some donors at each locus, only the typed subset was used in association tests. Specific HLA alleles were associated with 15,000 to 20,000 TCR beta sequences at a false discovery rate of 0.05 in a later analysis. Only TCR beta chains were sequenced in this cohort, and the absence of alpha or paired-chain data limited detectable features. It was suggested by the authors that the approach could potentially be generalized to other disease states and immunological phenotypes. In a later analysis, most CMV-associated TCR beta chains were found to appear HLA-restricted, with HLA associations seemingly driven largely by CMV exposure. The only immune exposure information available for the cohort was CMV serostatus. When HLA alleles, especially DR and DQ, strongly co-occurred, TCR associations were difficult to assign to individual alleles. In a later genetic analysis, fewer N-insertions in productive TCRs were reported among donors in an Asian-associated ancestry cluster than the roughly 710-donor mean. In an earlier analysis of some 500 of the donors, most TCR beta V segments were observed in productive rearrangements about 87% or about 30% of the time, broadly matching IMGT annotations. Linkage disequilibrium might explain the correlated functional status among segregating V segments, but an unknown experimental factor could not be ruled out. Presence/absence analyses assumed roughly uniform sequencing depth across donors, an assumption that may not hold. A later analysis found that HLA-associated TCR beta chains were more clonally expanded and had lower generation probabilities than equally common non-associated chains. Cytomegalovirus status was reported to be diagnosed by the classifier with high specificity and sensitivity in both the original and validation cohorts. The study listed 164 TCR beta chains as associated with cytomegalovirus. Some 16 rarely observed V segments, including chromosome 9 orphons, were excluded from the earlier analysis of several hundred of the donors because counts were too low.

The cohort comprised around 690 healthy bone marrow donors. At the time of sampling, every cohort member was nominally healthy, though immune exposures that went unrecorded were likely present. The donor tested CMV seronegative, placing the donor among the 350 to 400 seronegative members of the cohort. Each donor provided a peripheral blood sample, and peripheral blood mononuclear cells were used for TCR beta sequencing. The Qiagen DNeasy Blood Extraction Kit was used to extract genomic DNA from the blood cell samples. The V end loses 6 bases and the J end loses 0 bases, and a stretch of 19 bases separates them. In the germline V gene, CDR1 corresponds to SGDLS and CDR2 to YYNGEE. CDR3 length: 16 amino acids, cysteine to phenylalanine. The CDR3 DNA has 48 bases and is translated from base 1.

This chain is built from TRBV9 and TRBJ2-7; perhaps TRBD2 is the D gene, with 6 bases matching. The sequencing input was PBMCs. This TCR came from a boy aged 2-15 years in good health and CMV-seronegative. The bases are TGTGCCAGCACTCCCGGGGAGGAGGGGCTCTCCTACGAGCAGTACTTC. Translated, it gives CASTPGEEGLSYEQYF.